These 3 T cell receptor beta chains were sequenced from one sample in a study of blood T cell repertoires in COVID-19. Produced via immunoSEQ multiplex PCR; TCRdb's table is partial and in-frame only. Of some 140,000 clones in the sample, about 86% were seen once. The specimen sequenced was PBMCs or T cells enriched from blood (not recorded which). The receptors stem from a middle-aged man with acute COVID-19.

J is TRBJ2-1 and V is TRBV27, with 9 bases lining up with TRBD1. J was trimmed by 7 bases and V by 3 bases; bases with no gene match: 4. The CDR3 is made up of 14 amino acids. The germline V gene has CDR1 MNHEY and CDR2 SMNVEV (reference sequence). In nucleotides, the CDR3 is TGTGCCAGCAGTTTTGGGACAGGGCTGAATGAGCAGTTCTTC. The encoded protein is CASSFGTGLNEQFF.

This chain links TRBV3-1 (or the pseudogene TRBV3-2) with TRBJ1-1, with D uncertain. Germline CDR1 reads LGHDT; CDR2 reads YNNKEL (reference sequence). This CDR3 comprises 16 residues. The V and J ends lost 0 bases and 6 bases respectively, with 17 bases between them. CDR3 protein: CASSQEPSANRAEAFF. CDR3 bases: TGTGCCAGCAGCCAAGAACCATCGGCGAATCGGGCTGAAGCTTTCTTT.

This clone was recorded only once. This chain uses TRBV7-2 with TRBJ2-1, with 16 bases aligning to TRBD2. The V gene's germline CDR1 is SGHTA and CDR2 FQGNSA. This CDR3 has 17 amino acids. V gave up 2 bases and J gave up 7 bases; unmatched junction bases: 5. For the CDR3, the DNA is TGTGCCAGCAGCTTATATGGGACTAGCGGGGGGGAAAATGAGCAGTTCTTC. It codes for CASSLYGTSGGENEQFF.